Listed below are T cell receptor beta chains from one sample, sequenced in a study of cytomegalovirus exposure and HLA in healthy donors. TCRdb keeps only in-frame clones here, not all; method: immunoSEQ multiplex PCR. This sample has about 90,000 clones, with more than 65% found just once. Specimen: PBMCs. These receptors all come from a woman aged 18-29 years in good health and CMV-seropositive. Both conserved end residues are part of each CDR3. The D gene is left open where the match is weak. Clone size is given for some rows only: seen once, a few or many times, or a class if the clone is expanded.

v_call	clone_size	cdr3_length	j_call	d_call	cdr3_aa	cdr3_nt
TRBV4-3	.	14	TRBJ1-2	TRBD1	CASSQVTGDYGYTF	TGCGCCAGCAGCCAAGTGACAGGGGATTATGGCTACACCTTC
TRBV6-4	.	17	TRBJ2-5	.	CASSDPVEQGRKETQYF	TGTGCCAGCAGTGACCCTGTTGAGCAGGGGAGAAAAGAGACCCAGTACTTC
TRBV6-1	few	16	TRBJ2-4	.	CASSGDSPLAKNIQYF	TGTGCCAGCAGTGGGGACTCCCCCTTAGCCAAAAACATTCAGTACTTC
TRBV5-1	.	16	TRBJ2-5	.	CASSLAGGRGQETQYF	TGCGCCAGCAGCTTGGCCGGTGGCAGGGGCCAAGAGACCCAGTACTTC
TRBV5-8	.	18	TRBJ2-1	.	CASSSTPARGTSRNEQFF	TGTGCCAGCAGCAGCACACCAGCACGGGGGACGTCTAGGAATGAGCAGTTCTTC
TRBV29-1	.	13	TRBJ1-2	.	CSGHEGEGYGYTF	TGCAGCGGTCACGAAGGGGAGGGGTATGGCTACACCTTC
TRBV27	.	14	TRBJ2-1	TRBD2	CASSSRGGAHEQFF	TGTGCCAGCAGTTCTCGCGGGGGGGCCCATGAGCAGTTCTTC
TRBV10-2	.	13	TRBJ1-1	TRBD1	CASSANRGGEAFF	TGCGCCAGCAGTGCAAACAGGGGCGGTGAAGCTTTCTTT
TRBV7-6	once	21	TRBJ1-3	.	CASSLAPISPGTFFSGNTIYF	TGTGCCAGCAGCTTAGCGCCGATAAGTCCCGGGACATTTTTCTCTGGAAACACCATATATTTT
TRBV7-7	.	16	TRBJ2-2	TRBD2	CASSSSSGGSAGELFF	TGTGCCAGCAGCTCCAGTAGCGGGGGGTCTGCCGGGGAGCTGTTTTTT
TRBV2	.	14	TRBJ2-7	.	CASGPSTGGYEQYF	TGTGCCAGCGGGCCTTCGACAGGTGGATACGAGCAGTACTTC
TRBV18	.	15	TRBJ1-5	TRBD1	CASSSSTGGGEPQHF	TGTGCCAGCTCATCCTCGACAGGGGGAGGTGAGCCCCAGCATTTT
TRBV28	.	14	TRBJ1-2	TRBD1	CASSLDRGNYGYTF	TGTGCCAGCAGTCTGGACAGGGGAAACTATGGCTACACCTTC
TRBV9	.	16	TRBJ2-3	TRBD2	CASSVVAGGPADTQYF	TGTGCCAGCAGCGTAGTGGCGGGAGGGCCCGCAGATACGCAGTATTTT
TRBV6-1	few	10	TRBJ1-1	TRBD1	CARARGEAFF	TGTGCCAGAGCCAGGGGGGAAGCTTTCTTT
TRBV18	.	14	TRBJ2-7	TRBD1	CASSRQGQGGEQYF	TGTGCCAGCTCACGACAGGGACAGGGCGGCGAGCAGTACTTC
TRBV7-2	once	14	TRBJ1-1	TRBD1	CASSSYRGAPEAFF	TGTGCCAGCAGCTCCTACAGGGGGGCCCCTGAAGCTTTCTTT